The 18 T cell receptor beta chains below come from one sample, sequenced in a study of regulatory T cells in long-lasting Graves disease. The time point here: newly diagnosed GD, antithyroid drugs for less than 3 months. PBMC-derived RNA was used for the TCR library. Researchers made TCR beta libraries by using iRepertoire HTBI primers and running Arm-PCR on CDR3 regions. TCRdb reprocessed the multiplex PCR reads with MiXCR, giving one entry per CDR3 protein. The sample shows some 450,000 distinct CDR3 sequences, less than 20% of them seen only once. This sample was also put to use in a study of T cells in Graves' hyperthyroidism and ophthalmopathy.

This specimen consisted of peripheral blood mononuclear cells (PBMCs), obtained at new diagnosis, from a patient treated with antithyroid drugs. These receptors came from a woman aged 25-40 years with Graves disease.

This clonotype was counted between two and nine times. The CDR3 here is CASSQAGTLWEQYF. CDR3 bases: TGTGCCAGCAGCCAAGCGGGGACTCTTTGGGAGCAGTACTTC. The V and J genes are TRBV12-3 or TRBV12-4 and TRBJ2-7; 7 nucleotides agree with TRBD2. This CDR3 is 14 amino acids long. Trimming removed 6 bases from V and 7 bases from J; junction bases left unmatched: 12.

This clonotype appeared many times. The CDR3, as DNA: TGCGCCAGCAGACGCGGGACTAGCGGGAGCCCTAGCACAGATACGCAGTATTTT. As protein: CASRRGTSGSPSTDTQYF. The V call is TRBV4-1, the J call TRBJ2-3; TRBD2 agrees at 14 bases. The CDR3 is 18 amino acids. Germline V gene sequence: CDR1 MGHRA, CDR2 YSYEKL. Trimming at V came to 6 bases and at J to 0 bases, leaving 8 bases not matched to a gene.

This chain joins TRBV30 and TRBJ1-6; possible D gene TRBD1, 6 bases. The CDR3 totals 13 residues. V lost 7 bases to trimming and J lost 6 bases, with 13 bases between them. Germline V gene data show CDR1 as GTSNPN and CDR2 as SVGIG (reference sequence). DNA of the CDR3: TGTGCCTTAACCGGGACAACTAATTCACCCCTCCACTTT. It codes for CALTGTTNSPLHF.

This clonotype was seen ten or more times. The chain uses TRBV18 and TRBJ1-1, with a weak D call TRBD1 (5 bases). The length of the CDR3 is 14 residues. Trimming removed 5 bases at V and 4 bases at J, with 14 bases between. CDR1 KGHSH and CDR2 LQKENI come from the germline V gene. The CDR3 nucleotides read TGTGCCAGCTCATCCCGGCCGGGGGGCACTGAAGCTTTCTTT. Translation gives CASSSRPGGTEAFF. Complete variable domain (other parts from reference TRBV18 and TRBJ1-1): NAGVMQNPRHLVRRRGQEARLRCSPMKGHSHVYWYRQLPEEGLKFMVYLQKENIIDESGMPKERFSAEFPKEGPSILRIQQVVRGDSAAYFCASSSRPGGTEAFFGQGTRLTVV.

This clonotype was detected ten times or more. V usage is TRBV10-3 and J usage is TRBJ1-5; D unclear. Germline V gives CDR1 ENHRY, CDR2 SYGVKD. The CDR3 totals 15 residues. Trimming removed 2 bases at V and 0 bases at J, with 8 bases between. The CDR3 sequence: CAISEGQYSNQPQHF. The CDR3 DNA reads as TGTGCCATCAGTGAGGGTCAGTATAGCAATCAGCCCCAGCATTTT.

This clonotype was detected only a few times. This chain uses TRBV5-4 with TRBJ1-4; possibly TRBD1 for D (6 bases). Germline lookup yields CDR1 SGHNT and CDR2 YYREEE (reference sequence). The CDR3 is 15 amino acids. V was shortened by 4 bases and J by 7 bases, with 17 bases between the two germline ends. The DNA for the CDR3 is TGTGCCAGCAGCACACAGGGTAGTTTCGTTGAAAAACTGTTTTTT. Translated, it gives CASSTQGSFVEKLFF.

This clonotype was seen many times. The chain couples TRBV7-2 to TRBJ2-2, with 8 bases matching TRBD1. V gave up 6 bases and J gave up 3 bases; unmatched junction bases: 24. This CDR3 comprises 21 residues. In germline, CDR1 is SGHTA, CDR2 FQGNSA. CDR3: CASSTHQARGRYAGDTGELFF. CDR3 sequence (DNA): TGTGCCAGCAGTACCCACCAAGCCAGGGGGCGTTACGCTGGGGACACCGGGGAGCTGTTTTTT.

This clonotype was detected ten times or more. The CDR3 reads CASSRRDSNYGYTF. CDR3 sequence (DNA): TGTGCCAGCAGCCGCAGGGACAGCAACTATGGCTACACCTTC. The rearrangement links TRBV7-9 to TRBJ1-2; 7 bases agree with TRBD1. Trimming cost V 5 bases and J 2 bases; bases outside gene matches: 5. The CDR3 sequence is 14 residues long. Germline CDR1 SEHNR, CDR2 FQNEAQ (reference sequence). Full variable domain (missing parts from reference TRBV7-9 and TRBJ1-2): DTGVSQNPRHKITKRGQNVTFRCDPISEHNRLYWYRQTLGQGPEFLTYFQNEAQLEKSRLLSDRFSAERPKGSFSTLEIQRTEQGDSAMYLCASSRRDSNYGYTFGSGTRLTVV.

The table lists this clonotype with many counts. The CDR3 DNA reads TGTGCCAGCAGCTTAGGACTACACAGGGCGGCGGGAGACTATGGCTACACCTTC. This encodes CASSLGLHRAAGDYGYTF. The V call is TRBV7-2, the J call TRBJ1-2, with a weak D call TRBD1 (6 bases). CDR3 length: 18 residues. Trimming took off 1 base at V and 3 bases at J, with 21 bases between the two ends. Germline lookup yields CDR1 SGHTA and CDR2 FQGNSA. The full variable domain, completed using reference TRBV7-2 and TRBJ1-2, is GAGVSQSPSNKVTEKGKDVELRCDPISGHTALYWYRQSLGQGLEFLIYFQGNSAPDKSGLPSDRFSAERTGGSVSTLTIQRTQQEDSAVYLCASSLGLHRAAGDYGYTFGSGTRLTVV.

This clonotype was counted many times. V gene TRBV7-2 combines with J gene TRBJ2-7; D unclear. V gave up 6 bases and J gave up 2 bases, with 11 bases separating them. Looked up from germline, CDR1 is SGHTA and CDR2 is FQGNSA. CDR3 size: 13 residues. The DNA of the CDR3 is TGTGCCAGCAGTAACCTAGTAGCCTACGAGCAGTACTTC. Translation gives CASSNLVAYEQYF. Full variable domain (missing parts from reference TRBV7-2 and TRBJ2-7): GAGVSQSPSNKVTEKGKDVELRCDPISGHTALYWYRQSLGQGLEFLIYFQGNSAPDKSGLPSDRFSAERTGGSVSTLTIQRTQQEDSAVYLCASSNLVAYEQYFGPGTRLTVT.

The sample holds many counts of this clonotype. The chain recombines TRBV27 with TRBJ2-4; 10 bases agree with TRBD2. The junction had 5 bases not matched to a gene; V was cut back by 6 bases and J by 0 bases. Germline V CDR1 and CDR2: MNHEY, SMNVEV (reference sequence). This CDR3 region has 16 residues. The CDR3 coding sequence is TGTGCCAGCAGCCCTGGACTAGCGGTAGCCAAAAACATTCAGTACTTC. It translates to CASSPGLAVAKNIQYF.

The chain employs TRBV29-1 and TRBJ2-1; 9 nucleotides match TRBD2. CDR3 length: 15 amino acids. Germline values: CDR1 SQVTM, CDR2 ANQGSEA. The ends lost 2 bases at V and 5 bases at J; junction bases unmatched: 7. This CDR3 reads CSVELAGGPHNEQFF. The DNA for the CDR3 is TGCAGCGTTGAACTGGCGGGAGGGCCTCACAATGAGCAGTTCTTC.

The sample holds many counts of this clonotype. This chain links TRBV20-1 with TRBJ2-5; 11 bases line up with TRBD1. CDR3 size: 13 residues. Germline lookup yields CDR1 DFQATT and CDR2 SNEGSKA (reference sequence). The V and J ends lost 4 bases and 6 bases, in that order; junction bases with no gene match: 4. The CDR3 DNA is TGCAGTGCTACCGGGACAGGGGGGCAGACCCAGTACTTC. It encodes CSATGTGGQTQYF.

This clonotype was observed at least ten times. This sequence joins TRBV14 and TRBJ1-1; a weak D match, TRBD1 (5 bases). Germline V lookup: CDR1 SGHDN, CDR2 FVKESK. The ends were cut back, 1 base at V and 0 bases at J, with 9 bases in the middle. The CDR3 covers 15 residues. The CDR3 nucleotides read TGTGCCAGCAGCCAAGGACAGCATTTGAACACTGAAGCTTTCTTT. Encoded protein: CASSQGQHLNTEAFF.

This clonotype has ten or more counts. This chain connects TRBV6-1 to TRBJ2-1; 9 bases line up with TRBD1. The V gene end was trimmed by 6 bases and the J gene end by 11 bases; junction bases not matched to a gene: 11. The CDR3 extends over 14 amino acids. Germline CDR1 MNHNS, CDR2 SASEGT. The DNA for the CDR3 is TGTGCCAGCAGCGACTCCCAGGGACAGGGAAAGCAGTTCTTC. Its translation is CASSDSQGQGKQFF.

This clonotype was counted many times. The J gene is TRBJ2-1, the V gene TRBV18; a weak D match, TRBD2 (6 bases). Germline CDR1 KGHSH, CDR2 LQKENI. This CDR3 has 15 amino acids. V was pared by 4 bases and J by 12 bases, with 22 bases between. CDR3 loop: CASSRTTNRRGGQFF. In DNA form, the CDR3 reads TGTGCCAGCTCACGAACAACTAACCGGAGGGGAGGGCAGTTCTTC.

This clonotype has a count of ten or more. The rearrangement uses TRBV28 and TRBJ2-7, with D unresolved. V lost 3 bases, J lost 6 bases, and 12 bases lay in between. CDR3 length equals 13 residues. CDR1 MDHEN and CDR2 SYDVKM come from the germline V gene. As DNA, the CDR3 is TGTGCCAGCAGTTTCTCCGAGAGAGTCGAGCAGTACTTC. This translates into CASSFSERVEQYF.

This clonotype was detected many times. The V and J genes are TRBV2 and TRBJ2-5, with TRBD2 identical over 8 bases. The CDR3 extends over 15 amino acids. Germline-derived CDR1 and CDR2 are SNHLY and FYNNEI. V lost 2 bases and J lost 0; bases outside the gene matches: 2. CDR3 DNA: TGTGCCAGCAGTGAACAGGGACTAGACCAAGAGACCCAGTACTTC. Encoded protein: CASSEQGLDQETQYF.